These 7 T cell receptor beta chains share one sample of origin, sequenced in a study of blood T cell repertoires in COVID-19. The protocol was immunoSEQ multiplex PCR, while the TCRdb copy is restricted to in-frame clones and leaves out a portion. Of approximately 170,000 clones listed, 70% to 85% were seen once; the top ten hold approximately 3%. Input material: PBMCs or T cells enriched from blood (not recorded which). Receptor source: a woman aged 25 to 45 who had recovered from COVID-19.

This clone was counted a single time. The chain carries TRBV19 and TRBJ1-2, with TRBD1 matching 7 bases. This CDR3 comprises 14 residues. With V trimmed by 3 bases and J by 4 bases, 5 bases remained unmatched. In germline, CDR1 is LNHDA, CDR2 SQIVND (reference sequence). In DNA, the CDR3 is TGTGCCAGTAGTATTGAACAGGGGTTCTATGGCTACACCTTC. Translation: CASSIEQGFYGYTF. The full variable domain, in which reference TRBV19 and TRBJ1-2 provide the parts outside the CDR3, is DGGITQSPKYLFRKEGQNVTLSCEQNLNHDAMYWYRQDPGQGLRLIYYSQIVNDFQKGDIAEGYSVSREKKESFPLTVTSAQKNPTAFYLCASSIEQGFYGYTFGSGTRLTVV.

The genes are TRBV2 and TRBJ2-7; D call uncertain. CDR1 and CDR2 from the germline V gene are SNHLY and FYNNEI. This CDR3 comprises 11 residues. V was clipped by 6 bases and J by 3 bases, with 6 bases between them. Here the CDR3 DNA reads TGTGCCAGCAGCCTAGACTACGAGCAGTACGTC. Encoded protein: CASSLDYEQYV.

This clone was counted once. The V call is TRBV7-6, the J call TRBJ2-7; TRBD1 matches at 9 bases. Germline V CDR1 and CDR2: SGHVS, FNYEAQ. This CDR3 spans 13 amino acids. The ends lost 9 bases at V and 4 bases at J; junction bases unmatched: 7. The CDR3 loop reads CASRGQGSYEQYF. The CDR3 nucleotides read TGTGCCAGTAGAGGACAGGGGTCGTACGAGCAGTACTTC.

This clone appeared a few times. V is TRBV4-1 and J is TRBJ2-7; TRBD2 might be the D (5 bases). V dropped 1 base and J dropped 0 bases, with 10 bases sitting between them. The germline CDR1 and CDR2 sequences are MGHRA and YSYEKL. The CDR3 length is 15 residues. CDR3 in DNA: TGCGCCAGCAGCCAAGGGGAGCTCTACTCCTACGAGCAGTACTTC. Its protein product is CASSQGELYSYEQYF.

The V and J genes are TRBV7-8 and TRBJ2-7; 7 bases match TRBD1. Germline-derived CDR1 and CDR2 are SGHVS and FQNEAQ. With 4 bases clipped from V and 6 bases from J, the junction kept 6 bases outside the gene matches. The CDR3 is 13 residues long. The CDR3: CASSYRTGGEQYV. The CDR3 DNA is TGTGCCAGCAGCTACCGGACAGGAGGCGAGCAGTACGTC.

This chain connects TRBV24-1 to TRBJ2-3; TRBD2 matches at 16 bases. Germline V gene lookup returns CDR1 KGHDR and CDR2 SFDVKD. J lost 4 bases, V lost 4 bases, and 10 bases had no gene match. This CDR3 has 19 amino acids. CDR3 amino acids: CATSDWGTSGRALPDTQYF. CDR3 nucleotides: TGTGCCACCAGTGACTGGGGGACTAGCGGGAGGGCCCTGCCAGATACGCAGTATTTT.

The V call is TRBV4-2, the J call TRBJ2-1, with 9 bases fitting TRBD1. This CDR3 has 17 residues. Germline V gene sequence: CDR1 LGHNA, CDR2 YNFKEQ. The V gene end was trimmed by 0 bases and the J gene end by 7 bases; junction bases not matched to a gene: 10. CDR3 loop: CASSQDPTGTGLNEQFF. The CDR3 DNA sequence: TGTGCCAGCAGCCAAGATCCCACCGGGACAGGGCTGAATGAGCAGTTCTTC.